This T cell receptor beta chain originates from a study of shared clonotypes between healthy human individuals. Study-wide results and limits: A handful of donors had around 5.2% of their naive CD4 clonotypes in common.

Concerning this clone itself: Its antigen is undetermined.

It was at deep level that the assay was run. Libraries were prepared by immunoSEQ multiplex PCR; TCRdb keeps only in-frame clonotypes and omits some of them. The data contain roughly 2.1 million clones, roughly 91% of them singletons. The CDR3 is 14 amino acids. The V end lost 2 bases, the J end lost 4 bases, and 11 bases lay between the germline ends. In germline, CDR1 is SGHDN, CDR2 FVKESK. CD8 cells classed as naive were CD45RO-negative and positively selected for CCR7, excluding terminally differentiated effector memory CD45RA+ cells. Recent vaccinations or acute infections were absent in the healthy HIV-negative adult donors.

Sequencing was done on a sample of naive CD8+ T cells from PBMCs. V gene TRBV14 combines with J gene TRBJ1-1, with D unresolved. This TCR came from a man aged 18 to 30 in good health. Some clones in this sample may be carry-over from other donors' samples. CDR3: CASSQIGVGTEAFF. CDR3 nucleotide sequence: TGTGCCAGCAGCCAAATCGGGGTTGGCACTGAAGCTTTCTTT.